The source of this TCR beta chain is a study of type 1 regulatory T cells. Regarding this clonotype: What it binds is unknown.

TCRdb fed the reads into MiXCR, producing one record per CDR3 protein. The sample contains tens of thousands of distinct CDR3 sequences, 62% of which appear only once. There are 13 residues in the CDR3. V was shortened by 6 bases and J by 0 bases, with 7 bases between the two germline ends. The germline V gene encodes CDR1 MNHNS and CDR2 SASEGT. Input material: cultured non-Tr1 T cells, either the whole culture or a sorted T cell fraction (not recorded which). The chain uses TRBV6-1 and TRBJ2-3; D uncertain. The sequence was collected from a human donor in good health. The CDR3 loop is CASSRQSTDTQYF. In DNA form, the CDR3 reads TGTGCCAGCAGCAGGCAGAGCACAGATACGCAGTATTTT.